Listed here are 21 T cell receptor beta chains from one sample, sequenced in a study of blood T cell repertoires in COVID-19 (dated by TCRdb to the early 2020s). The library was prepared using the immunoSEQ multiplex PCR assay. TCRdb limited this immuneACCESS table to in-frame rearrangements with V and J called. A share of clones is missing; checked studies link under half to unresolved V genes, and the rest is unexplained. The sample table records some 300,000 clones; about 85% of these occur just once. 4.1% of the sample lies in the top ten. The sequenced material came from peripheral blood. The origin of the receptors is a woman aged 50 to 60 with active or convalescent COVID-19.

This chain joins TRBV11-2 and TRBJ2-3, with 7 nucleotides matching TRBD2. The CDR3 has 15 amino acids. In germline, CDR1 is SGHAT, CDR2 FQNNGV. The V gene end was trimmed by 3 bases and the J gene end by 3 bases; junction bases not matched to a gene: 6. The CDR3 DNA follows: TGTGCCAGCAGCTTGGCGGGAGCCTTAACAGATACGCAGTATTTT. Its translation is CASSLAGALTDTQYF.

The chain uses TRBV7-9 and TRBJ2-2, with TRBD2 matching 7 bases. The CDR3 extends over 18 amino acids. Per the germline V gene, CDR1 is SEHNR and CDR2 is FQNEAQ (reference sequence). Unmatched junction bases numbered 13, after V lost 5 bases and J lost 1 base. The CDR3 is CASSPRGGSSLNTGELFF. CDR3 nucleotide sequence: TGTGCCAGCAGCCCCCGTGGCGGGAGCAGTTTGAACACCGGGGAGCTGTTTTTT. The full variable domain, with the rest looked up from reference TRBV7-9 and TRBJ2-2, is DTGVSQNPRHKITKRGQNVTFRCDPISEHNRLYWYRQTLGQGPEFLTYFQNEAQLEKSRLLSDRFSAERPKGSFSTLEIQRTEQGDSAMYLCASSPRGGSSLNTGELFFGEGSRLTVL.

For the CDR3, the DNA is TGTGCCAGCAGTAGACTCGAACGCGAGCAGTACTTC. Its protein product is CASSRLEREQYF. The chain combines TRBV6-4 with TRBJ2-7, with D unresolved. CDR3 length: 12 amino acids. In germline, CDR1 is MRHNA, CDR2 SNTAGT. Deletions cut 5 bases from V and 6 bases from J, with 11 bases between.

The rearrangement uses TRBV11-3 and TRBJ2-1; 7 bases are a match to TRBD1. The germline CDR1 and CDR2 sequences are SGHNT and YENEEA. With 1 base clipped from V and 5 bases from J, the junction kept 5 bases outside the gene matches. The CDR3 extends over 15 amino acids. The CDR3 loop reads CASSLGQGSDNEQFF. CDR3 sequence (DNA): TGTGCCAGCAGCTTAGGACAGGGTTCGGACAATGAGCAGTTCTTC.

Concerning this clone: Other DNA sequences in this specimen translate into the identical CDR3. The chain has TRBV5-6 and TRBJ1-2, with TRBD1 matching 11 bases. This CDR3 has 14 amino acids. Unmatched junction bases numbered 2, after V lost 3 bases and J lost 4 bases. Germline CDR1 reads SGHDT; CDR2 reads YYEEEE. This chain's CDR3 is CASSSGQGAYGYTF. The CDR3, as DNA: TGTGCCAGCAGCTCTGGACAGGGGGCCTATGGCTACACCTTC.

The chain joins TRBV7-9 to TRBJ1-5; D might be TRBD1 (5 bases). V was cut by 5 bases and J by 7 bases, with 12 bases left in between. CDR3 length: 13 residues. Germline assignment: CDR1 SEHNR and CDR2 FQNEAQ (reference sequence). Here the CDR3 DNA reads TGTGCCAGCAGCCGGGGGACGGGGCAGCCCCAGCATTTT. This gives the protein CASSRGTGQPQHF.

The CDR3 bases are TGTGCCAGCTCCCCGAGGGGACAGCCACCCTTCACCGGGGAGCTGTTTTTT. Its protein is CASSPRGQPPFTGELFF. The chain recombines TRBV18 with TRBJ2-2; 7 bases match TRBD1. Trimming removed 6 bases from V and 4 bases from J; junction bases left unmatched: 14. There are 17 residues in the CDR3. From germline, CDR1 is KGHSH and CDR2 LQKENI.

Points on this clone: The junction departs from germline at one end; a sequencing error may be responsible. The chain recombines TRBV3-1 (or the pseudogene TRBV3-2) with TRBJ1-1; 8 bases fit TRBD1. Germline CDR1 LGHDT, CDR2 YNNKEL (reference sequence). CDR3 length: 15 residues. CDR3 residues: CATSLQGAADTEAFF. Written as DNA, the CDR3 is TGTGCCACCAGCCTTCAGGGGGCAGCAGACACTGAAGCTTTCTTT.

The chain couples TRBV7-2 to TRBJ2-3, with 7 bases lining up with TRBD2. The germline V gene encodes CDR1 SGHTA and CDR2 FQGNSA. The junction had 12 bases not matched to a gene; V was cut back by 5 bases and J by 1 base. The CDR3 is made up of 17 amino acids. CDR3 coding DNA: TGTGCCAGCAGCCACGCGGGCCTAGCGGATCGCACAGATACGCAGTATTTT. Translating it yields CASSHAGLADRTDTQYF. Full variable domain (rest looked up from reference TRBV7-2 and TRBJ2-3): GAGVSQSPSNKVTEKGKDVELRCDPISGHTALYWYRQSLGQGLEFLIYFQGNSAPDKSGLPSDRFSAERTGGSVSTLTIQRTQQEDSAVYLCASSHAGLADRTDTQYFGPGTRLTVL.

The CDR3 DNA reads as TGTGCCAGCAGCCGAGGGACTAGCGGGACATCTCGTGGCTACGAGCAGTACTTC. Encoded protein: CASSRGTSGTSRGYEQYF. V is TRBV5-4 and J is TRBJ2-7, with TRBD2 matching 13 bases. Germline V lookup: CDR1 SGHNT, CDR2 YYREEE (reference sequence). V lost 4 bases to trimming and J lost 3 bases; unmatched junction nucleotides: 13. This CDR3 region has 18 residues.

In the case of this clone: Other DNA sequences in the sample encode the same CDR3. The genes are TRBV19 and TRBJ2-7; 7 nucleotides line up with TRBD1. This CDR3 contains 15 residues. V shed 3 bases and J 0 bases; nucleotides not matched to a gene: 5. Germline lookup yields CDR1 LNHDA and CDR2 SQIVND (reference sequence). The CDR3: CASSIPGQSSYEQYF. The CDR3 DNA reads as TGTGCCAGTAGTATCCCGGGACAGAGCTCCTACGAGCAGTACTTC.

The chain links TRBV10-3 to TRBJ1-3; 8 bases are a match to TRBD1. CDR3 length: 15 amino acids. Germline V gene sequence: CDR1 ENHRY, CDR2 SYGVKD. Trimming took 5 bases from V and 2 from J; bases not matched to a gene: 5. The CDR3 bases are TGTGCCATCAGTCAGGGGACAGGTCCTGGAAACACCATATATTTT. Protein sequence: CAISQGTGPGNTIYF.

Written as DNA, the CDR3 is TGTGCCAGCAGTCCCTACAGGGGACCACAGCCCCAGCATTTT. Translation gives CASSPYRGPQPQHF. This chain links TRBV28 with TRBJ1-5; 7 nucleotides line up with TRBD1. The length of the CDR3 is 14 residues. V gave up 5 bases and J gave up 7 bases; unmatched junction bases: 8. The V gene's germline CDR1 is MDHEN and CDR2 SYDVKM.

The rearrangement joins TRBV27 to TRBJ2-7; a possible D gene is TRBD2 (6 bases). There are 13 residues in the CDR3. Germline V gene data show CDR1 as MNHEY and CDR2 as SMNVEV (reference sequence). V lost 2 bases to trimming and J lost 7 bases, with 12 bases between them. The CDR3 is CASSLRGGTEQYF. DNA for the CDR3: TGTGCCAGCAGTTTACGGGGCGGGACGGAGCAGTACTTC.

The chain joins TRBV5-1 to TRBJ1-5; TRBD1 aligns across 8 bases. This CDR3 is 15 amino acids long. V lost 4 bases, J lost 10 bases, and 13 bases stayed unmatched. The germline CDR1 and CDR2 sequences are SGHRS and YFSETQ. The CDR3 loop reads CASSPGTGGGVPQHF. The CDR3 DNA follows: TGCGCCAGCAGCCCCGGGACAGGAGGAGGTGTTCCCCAGCATTTT.

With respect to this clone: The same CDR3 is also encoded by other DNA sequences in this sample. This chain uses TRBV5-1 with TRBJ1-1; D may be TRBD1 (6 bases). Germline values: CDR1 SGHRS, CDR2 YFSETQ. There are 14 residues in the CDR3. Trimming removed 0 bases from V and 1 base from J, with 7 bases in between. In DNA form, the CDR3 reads TGCGCCAGCAGCTTGGTGGGACAGAACACTGAAGCTTTCTTT. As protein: CASSLVGQNTEAFF.

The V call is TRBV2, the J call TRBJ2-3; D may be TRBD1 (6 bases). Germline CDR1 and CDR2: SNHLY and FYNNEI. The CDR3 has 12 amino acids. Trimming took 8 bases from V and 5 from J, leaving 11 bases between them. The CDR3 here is CASWTEGDTQYF. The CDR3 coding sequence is TGTGCCAGCTGGACAGAGGGAGATACGCAGTATTTT.

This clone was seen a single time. The CDR3 DNA reads TGTGCCAGCAGCTTGAGCACTGAAGCTTTCTTT. Translating it yields CASSLSTEAFF. The rearrangement links TRBV12-3 or TRBV12-4 to TRBJ1-1; D gene uncertain. The CDR3 sequence is 11 residues long. Trimming left V 6 bases short and J 4 bases short, with 6 bases between.

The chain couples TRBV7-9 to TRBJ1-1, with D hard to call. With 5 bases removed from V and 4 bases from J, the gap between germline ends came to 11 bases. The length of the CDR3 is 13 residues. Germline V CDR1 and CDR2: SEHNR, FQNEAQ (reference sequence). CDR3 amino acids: CASSVSGGTEAFF. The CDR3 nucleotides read TGTGCCAGCAGCGTCAGTGGCGGCACTGAAGCTTTCTTT. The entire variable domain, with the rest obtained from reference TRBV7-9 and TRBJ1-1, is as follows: DTGVSQNPRHKITKRGQNVTFRCDPISEHNRLYWYRQTLGQGPEFLTYFQNEAQLEKSRLLSDRFSAERPKGSFSTLEIQRTEQGDSAMYLCASSVSGGTEAFFGQGTRLTVV.

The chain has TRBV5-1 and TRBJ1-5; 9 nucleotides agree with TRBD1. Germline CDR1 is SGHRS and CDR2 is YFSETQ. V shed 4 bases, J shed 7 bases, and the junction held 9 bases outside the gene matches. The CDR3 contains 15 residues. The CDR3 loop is CASSAGTGSGQPQHF. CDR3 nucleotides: TGCGCCAGCAGCGCCGGGACAGGGTCAGGCCAGCCCCAGCATTTT.

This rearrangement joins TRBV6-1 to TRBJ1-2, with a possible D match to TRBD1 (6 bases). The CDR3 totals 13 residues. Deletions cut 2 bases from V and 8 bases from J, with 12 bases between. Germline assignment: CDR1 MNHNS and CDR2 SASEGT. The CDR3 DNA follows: TGTGCCAGCAGTGAACGGACAGCTGTCGGCTACACCTTC. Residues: CASSERTAVGYTF.